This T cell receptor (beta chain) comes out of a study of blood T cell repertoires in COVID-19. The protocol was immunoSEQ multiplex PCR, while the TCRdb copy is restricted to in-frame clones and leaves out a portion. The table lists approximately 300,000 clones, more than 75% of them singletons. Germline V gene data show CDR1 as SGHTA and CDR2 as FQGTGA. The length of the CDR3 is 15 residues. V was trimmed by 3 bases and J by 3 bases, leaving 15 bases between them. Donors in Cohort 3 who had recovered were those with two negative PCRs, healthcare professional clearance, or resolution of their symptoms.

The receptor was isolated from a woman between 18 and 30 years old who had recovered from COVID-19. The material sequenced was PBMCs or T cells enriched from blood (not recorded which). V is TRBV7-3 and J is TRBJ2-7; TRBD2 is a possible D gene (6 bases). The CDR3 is CASSFASGANYEQYF. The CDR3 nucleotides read TGTGCCAGCAGCTTCGCCTCGGGAGCCAACTACGAGCAGTACTTC. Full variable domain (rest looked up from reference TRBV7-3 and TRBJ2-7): GAGVSQTPSNKVTEKGKYVELRCDPISGHTALYWYRQSLGQGPEFLIYFQGTGAADDSGLPNDRFFAVRPEGSVSTLKIQRTERGDSAVYLCASSFASGANYEQYFGPGTRLTVT.